This T cell receptor beta chain was documented in a study of T-cell reconstitution after alpha-beta-depleted transplantation in children. Study-level findings and limits: Surviving thymic progenitors and recipient T cells were the source of high TCRbeta diversity at day 60 in some patients.

This clonotype was seen at least ten times. No antigen is known for it. The V gene's germline CDR1 is SEHNR and CDR2 FQNEAQ (reference sequence). The V end lost 6 bases, the J end lost 6 bases, and 12 bases lay between the germline ends. This CDR3 contains 13 residues. Using unique molecular identifiers, the investigators prepared the TCRbeta library. TCRdb re-called the PCR reads with MiXCR, one entry per CDR3 protein. This sample has roughly 150,000 distinct CDR3 sequences, with around 10% found just once. The chain combines TRBV7-9 with TRBJ2-4; D is possibly TRBD2 (5 bases). The clonotype was recovered from a boy younger than 10 with acute myeloid leukemia, due to receive a stem cell transplant. The sequenced sample was PBMCs, obtained before TCRalphabeta/CD19-depleted stem cell transplant. DNA of the CDR3: TGTGCCAGCAGTTCCGGGATACTAAACATTCAGTACTTC. Encoded protein: CASSSGILNIQYF.